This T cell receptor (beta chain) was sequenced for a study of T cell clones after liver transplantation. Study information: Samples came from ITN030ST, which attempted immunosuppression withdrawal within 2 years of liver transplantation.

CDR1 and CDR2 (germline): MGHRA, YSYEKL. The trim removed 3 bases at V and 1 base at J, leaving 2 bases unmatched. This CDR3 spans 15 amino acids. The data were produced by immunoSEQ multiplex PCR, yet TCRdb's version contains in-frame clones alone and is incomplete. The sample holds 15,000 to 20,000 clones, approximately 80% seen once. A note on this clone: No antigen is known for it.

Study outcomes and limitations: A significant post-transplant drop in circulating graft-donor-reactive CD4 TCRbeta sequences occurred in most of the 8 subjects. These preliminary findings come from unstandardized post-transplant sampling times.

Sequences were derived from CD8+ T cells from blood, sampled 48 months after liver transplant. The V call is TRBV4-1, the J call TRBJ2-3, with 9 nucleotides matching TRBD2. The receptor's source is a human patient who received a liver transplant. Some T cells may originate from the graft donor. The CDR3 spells CASSHPSGGTDTQYF. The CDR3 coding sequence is TGCGCCAGCAGCCACCCTAGCGGGGGCACAGATACGCAGTATTTT.